A single T cell receptor (beta chain) is shown here with its context. The data belong to a study of blood T cell repertoires in COVID-19. Study summary: Sources were T cells, B-cell-depleted T cells, or PBMCs; the material itself was cDNA or gDNA.

How the authors handled the data: By means of reference gene primer amplification, nucleated cell counts were estimated. Clones were sequenced by immunoSEQ multiplex PCR, and TCRdb holds only the in-frame ones, with some missing. D and trimming were read from the DNA, whereas the V and J calls and clone size are those reported in that table. There are around 440,000 clones in the sample; about 87% occur only once, and 10% to 15% lies in the top ten. V gave up 1 base and J gave up 3 bases, with 13 bases separating them. Per the germline V gene, CDR1 is SGHTA and CDR2 is FQGNSA. CDR3 length equals 15 residues.

The sequenced material came from peripheral blood. This chain uses TRBV7-2 with TRBJ2-7, with D maybe TRBD1 (7 bases). The receptor comes from a woman in her 50s with COVID-19, enrolled during active disease. CDR3 sequence (DNA): TGTGCCAGCAGCTTAGGGGGGGACAGAAGCTACGAGCAGTACTTC. Amino acid sequence: CASSLGGDRSYEQYF.